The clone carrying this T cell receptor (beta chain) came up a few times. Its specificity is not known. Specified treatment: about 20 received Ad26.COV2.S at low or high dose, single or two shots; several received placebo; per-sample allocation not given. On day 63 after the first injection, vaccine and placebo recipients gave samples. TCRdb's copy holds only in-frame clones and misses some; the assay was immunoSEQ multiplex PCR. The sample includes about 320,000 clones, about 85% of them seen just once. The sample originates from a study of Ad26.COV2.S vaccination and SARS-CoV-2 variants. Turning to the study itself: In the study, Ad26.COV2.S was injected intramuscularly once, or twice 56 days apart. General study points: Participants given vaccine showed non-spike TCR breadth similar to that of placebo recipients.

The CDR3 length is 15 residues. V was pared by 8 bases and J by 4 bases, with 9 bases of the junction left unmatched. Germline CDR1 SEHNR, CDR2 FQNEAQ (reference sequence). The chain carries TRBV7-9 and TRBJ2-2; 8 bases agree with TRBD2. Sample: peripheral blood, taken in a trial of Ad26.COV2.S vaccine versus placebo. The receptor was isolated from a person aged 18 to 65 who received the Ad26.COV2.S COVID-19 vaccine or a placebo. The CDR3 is CASETGGRGTGELFF. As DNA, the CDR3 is TGTGCCAGCGAGACGGGGGGGCGCGGCACCGGGGAGCTGTTTTTT.